This passage covers 32 T cell receptor beta chains from one sample sequenced in a study of early T cells in non-severe SARS-CoV-2 infection. MiXCR, applied by TCRdb to the 5' RACE reads, yields one record per CDR3 protein. The sample records some 78,000 distinct CDR3 sequences, about 13% being singletons. Specimen: whole blood. These receptors were obtained from an adult who was a healthcare worker with PCR-confirmed SARS-CoV-2 infection or an uninfected control (not recorded which).

The gene calls are TRBV5-1 and TRBJ2-3; TRBD2 might be the D (7 bases). The germline CDR1 and CDR2 sequences are SGHRS and YFSETQ. This CDR3 comprises 17 residues. Trimming cost V 0 bases and J 4 bases, with 18 bases left between them. CDR3 sequence reads: CASSLVFVAGASDTQYF. The CDR3 DNA follows: TGCGCCAGCAGCTTGGTTTTTGTGGCGGGGGCCTCAGATACGCAGTATTTT. The full variable domain, its missing parts supplied by reference TRBV5-1 and TRBJ2-3, is KAGVTQTPRYLIKTRGQQVTLSCSPISGHRSVSWYQQTPGQGLQFLFEYFSETQRNKGNFPGRFSGRQFSNSRSEMNVSTLELGDSALYLCASSLVFVAGASDTQYFGPGTRLTVL.

This clonotype was observed many times. This rearrangement joins TRBV12-3 or TRBV12-4 to TRBJ2-5; perhaps TRBD2 as D (7 bases). Trimming removed 5 bases at V and 4 bases at J, with 17 bases between. This CDR3 has 15 amino acids. For the CDR3, the DNA is TGTGCCAGCAGTCTAGGGGACATAGCGGGAGAGACCCAGTACTTC. It specifies CASSLGDIAGETQYF.

The chain carries TRBV28 and TRBJ1-2; 7 bases match TRBD1. The CDR3 is made up of 12 amino acids. V was pared by 10 bases and J by 6 bases, with 8 bases of the junction left unmatched. CDR1 and CDR2 (germline): MDHEN, SYDVKM. CDR3: CATGDSYDGYTF. In nucleotides, the CDR3 is TGTGCCACCGGGGACAGTTACGATGGCTACACCTTC.

The CDR3 protein is CASRGTGSVADTQYF. In DNA form, the CDR3 reads TGTGCCAGTAGGGGCACAGGGAGTGTCGCAGATACGCAGTATTTT. This chain links TRBV19 with TRBJ2-3; TRBD1 might be the D (6 bases). The CDR3 has 15 residues. The V gene lost 6 bases and the J gene lost 4 bases, with 17 bases spanning the gap. The germline CDR1 and CDR2 sequences are LNHDA and SQIVND (reference sequence). Drawing the rest from reference TRBV19 and TRBJ2-3, the complete variable domain is DGGITQSPKYLFRKEGQNVTLSCEQNLNHDAMYWYRQDPGQGLRLIYYSQIVNDFQKGDIAEGYSVSREKKESFPLTVTSAQKNPTAFYLCASRGTGSVADTQYFGPGTRLTVL.

V usage is TRBV2 and J usage is TRBJ2-1, with D possibly TRBD2 on 6 matching bases. The CDR3 is made up of 14 amino acids. V lost 8 bases and J lost 2, with 13 bases in between. The germline gives CDR1 SNHLY, CDR2 FYNNEI. This CDR3 is CASVWGVPYNEQFF. In DNA form, the CDR3 reads TGTGCCAGCGTTTGGGGGGTTCCCTACAATGAGCAGTTCTTC. Full variable domain (missing parts from reference TRBV2 and TRBJ2-1): EPEVTQTPSHQVTQMGQEVILRCVPISNHLYFYWYRQILGQKVEFLVSFYNNEISEKSEIFDDQFSVERPDGSNFTLKIRSTKLEDSAMYFCASVWGVPYNEQFFGPGTRLTVL.

V gene TRBV7-8 combines with J gene TRBJ2-7, with 8 bases lining up with TRBD1. Germline lookup yields CDR1 SGHVS and CDR2 FQNEAQ. V lost 6 bases to trimming and J lost 8 bases; unmatched junction nucleotides: 12. The length of the CDR3 is 14 residues. The DNA for the CDR3 is TGTGCCAGCAGTTCCGGACAGGGAGGATACAAGCAGTACTTC. Translated, it gives CASSSGQGGYKQYF.

This clonotype occurred a few times. The rearrangement links TRBV12-3 or TRBV12-4 to TRBJ1-1; TRBD1 matches 9 bases. The CDR3 contains 14 residues. Trimming took 5 bases from V and 11 from J; bases not matched to a gene: 12. In DNA form, the CDR3 reads TGTGCCAGCAGTCCACGGGACAGGGCTGTTCAGGCTTTCTTT. Translating it yields CASSPRDRAVQAFF.

There are many counts of this clonotype. V usage is TRBV30 and J usage is TRBJ2-6; D gene uncertain. Trimming cost V 3 bases and J 0 bases, with 9 bases left between them. The CDR3 is 15 amino acids. From germline, CDR1 is GTSNPN and CDR2 SVGIG (reference sequence). This CDR3 is CAWRIGYSGANVLTF. For the CDR3, the DNA is TGTGCCTGGAGGATAGGCTACTCTGGGGCCAACGTCCTGACTTTC.

This clonotype was counted between two and nine times. The chain carries TRBV5-1 and TRBJ1-2; a possible D gene is TRBD1 (5 bases). The CDR3 spans 14 residues. Trimming left V 0 bases short and J 7 bases short, with 13 bases between. Germline lookup yields CDR1 SGHRS and CDR2 YFSETQ. The CDR3 DNA follows: TGCGCCAGCAGCTTGGAGACGGGGCTACTTGGCTACACCTTC. Its protein is CASSLETGLLGYTF.

CDR3 region: CASSSRDGTDSYEQYF. The CDR3 region has the DNA TGTGCCAGCAGCTCCCGGGACGGGACCGACTCCTACGAGCAGTACTTC. The chain carries TRBV7-9 and TRBJ2-7, with D perhaps assigned TRBD1 or TRBD2 (5 bases each). V gave up 4 bases and J gave up 0 bases, with 16 bases separating them. The length of the CDR3 is 16 residues. Germline V gene data show CDR1 as SEHNR and CDR2 as FQNEAQ (reference sequence).

V usage is TRBV7-6 and J usage is TRBJ2-2; TRBD2 aligns across 8 bases. This CDR3 is built from 19 residues. CDR1 and CDR2 (germline): SGHVS, FNYEAQ. Trimming removed 3 bases from V and 4 bases from J; junction bases left unmatched: 16. The CDR3 spells CASSFPPGLGPRGTGELFF. As DNA, the CDR3 is TGTGCCAGCAGCTTCCCACCGGGACTAGGACCGCGAGGCACCGGGGAGCTGTTTTTT.

The chain recombines TRBV12-3 or TRBV12-4 with TRBJ2-7; 7 bases map to TRBD1. With V trimmed by 5 bases and J by 3 bases, 4 bases remained unmatched. This CDR3 region has 13 residues. CDR3 loop: CASSEGQRYEQYF. The CDR3 DNA reads as TGTGCCAGCAGTGAGGGACAGCGCTACGAGCAGTACTTC.

The genes are TRBV2 and TRBJ1-2; D is possibly TRBD1 (5 bases). The CDR3 spans 14 residues. CDR1 and CDR2 from the germline V gene are SNHLY and FYNNEI. The V gene lost 5 bases and the J gene lost 4 bases, with 14 bases spanning the gap. The DNA of the CDR3 is TGTGCCAGCAGTCCTGACGGGACCGCCTATGGCTACACCTTC. Amino acids: CASSPDGTAYGYTF.

At least ten counts were recorded for this clonotype. V gene TRBV5-1 combines with J gene TRBJ2-7; no definite D call. Germline CDR1 reads SGHRS; CDR2 reads YFSETQ. The CDR3 is 15 residues long. Trimming took off 0 bases at V and 1 base at J, with 11 bases between the two ends. In DNA, the CDR3 is TGCGCCAGCAGCTTGGTATCAGGACCTTCCTACGAGCAGTACTTC. Its protein product is CASSLVSGPSYEQYF.

The V and J genes are TRBV5-4 and TRBJ2-7; D remains unclear. V was trimmed by 0 bases and J by 3 bases, leaving 1 base between them. The CDR3 length is 11 residues. Germline lookup yields CDR1 SGHNT and CDR2 YYREEE (reference sequence). The CDR3 here is CASSLDYEQYF. The DNA for the CDR3 is TGTGCCAGCAGCTTGGACTACGAGCAGTACTTC.

The CDR3 nucleotides are TGTGCAAGTCGCTTAGTAGGTCCGACAGGGTCCTTC. This codes for CASRLVGPTGSF. This rearrangement joins TRBV12-2 to TRBJ1-2; TRBD1 is the table's D call, not checked against the DNA. TRBV12-2 is tagged as a pseudogene. The CDR3 is 12 residues long.

V gene TRBV29-1 combines with J gene TRBJ2-3, with 10 bases fitting TRBD2. J gave up 4 bases and V 1 base, and 8 bases lay outside the gene matches. The CDR3 loop spans 16 amino acids. Germline CDR1 SQVTM, CDR2 ANQGSEA. The CDR3 is CSVEGRSGGAADTQYF. CDR3 in DNA: TGCAGCGTTGAAGGAAGGAGCGGGGGGGCCGCAGATACGCAGTATTTT.

This clonotype was counted at least ten times. The J gene is TRBJ2-2, the V gene TRBV7-9; no definite D call. This CDR3 is built from 14 residues. Between the trimmed V and J ends, which lost 1 base and 2 bases, there was a span of 5 bases. Germline V gives CDR1 SEHNR, CDR2 FQNEAQ (reference sequence). In DNA, the CDR3 is TGTGCCAGCAGCTTAGGGTCCAACACCGGGGAGCTGTTTTTT. As protein: CASSLGSNTGELFF.

This clonotype was counted only a few times. The chain uses TRBV5-1 and TRBJ1-1, with 8 bases that match TRBD1. Per the germline V gene, CDR1 is SGHRS and CDR2 is YFSETQ. J lost 4 bases, V lost 4 bases, and 9 bases had no gene match. The CDR3 is 15 residues long. CDR3 region: CASSVDRAGVTEAFF. The DNA for the CDR3 is TGCGCCAGCAGCGTGGACAGGGCGGGCGTCACTGAAGCTTTCTTT.

This clonotype was seen repeatedly, ten times or more. CDR3 protein: CASSLVAGAGELFF. For the CDR3, the DNA is TGTGCCAGCAGTTTAGTGGCAGGGGCCGGGGAGCTGTTTTTT. This chain joins TRBV12-3 or TRBV12-4 and TRBJ2-2; TRBD1 might be the D (6 bases). The CDR3 is made up of 14 amino acids. With 1 base removed from V and 6 bases from J, the gap between germline ends came to 9 bases.

The chain has TRBV12-3 or TRBV12-4 and TRBJ1-1; D is unclear. The CDR3 loop spans 15 amino acids. Trimming removed 6 bases from V and 0 bases from J, with 14 bases in between. The CDR3 nucleotides read TGTGCCAGCAGGGATGGACGGCGAATGAACACTGAAGCTTTCTTT. Amino acid sequence: CASRDGRRMNTEAFF.

This clonotype was recorded a few times. This rearrangement joins TRBV9 to TRBJ2-3, with D maybe TRBD1 (5 bases). The CDR3 is 15 residues long. V was clipped by 4 bases and J by 1 base, with 13 bases between them. The germline gives CDR1 SGDLS, CDR2 YYNGEE. The CDR3 reads CASSPRLTGTDTQYF. The CDR3 DNA reads TGTGCCAGCAGCCCCCGACTGACAGGCACAGATACGCAGTATTTT. Full variable domain (rest looked up from reference TRBV9 and TRBJ2-3): DSGVTQTPKHLITATGQRVTLRCSPRSGDLSVYWYQQSLDQGLQFLIQYYNGEERAKGNILERFSAQQFPDLHSELNLSSLELGDSALYFCASSPRLTGTDTQYFGPGTRLTVL.

This clonotype came up many times. The chain uses TRBV28 and TRBJ2-7; 12 nucleotides match TRBD1. The CDR3 length is 16 residues. With V trimmed by 3 bases and J by 5 bases, 8 bases remained unmatched. Germline loops: CDR1 MDHEN, CDR2 SYDVKM. Here the CDR3 DNA reads TGTGCCAGCAGTTTCCCAACCGGGACAGGGGGCAACGAGCAGTACTTC. Translation: CASSFPTGTGGNEQYF.

The V and J genes are TRBV18 and TRBJ2-2; D is perhaps TRBD1 (6 bases). Per germline, CDR1 KGHSH and CDR2 LQKENI. Trimming left V 0 bases short and J 2 bases short, with 13 bases between. The CDR3 covers 17 residues. In DNA, the CDR3 is TGTGCCAGCTCACCACCAGTCGGGACATTCAACACCGGGGAGCTGTTTTTT. This sequence encodes CASSPPVGTFNTGELFF. Combining the CDR3 with reference TRBV18 and TRBJ2-2 gives the whole variable domain NAGVMQNPRHLVRRRGQEARLRCSPMKGHSHVYWYRQLPEEGLKFMVYLQKENIIDESGMPKERFSAEFPKEGPSILRIQQVVRGDSAAYFCASSPPVGTFNTGELFFGEGSRLTVL.

This clonotype was observed a handful of times. The chain couples TRBV9 to TRBJ2-3; unclear D gene. This CDR3 comprises 12 residues. Between the trimmed V and J ends, which lost 2 bases and 0 bases, there was a span of 1 base. CDR1 SGDLS and CDR2 YYNGEE come from the germline V gene. Here the CDR3 reads CASSVSTDTQYF. CDR3 DNA sequence: TGTGCCAGCAGCGTCAGCACAGATACGCAGTATTTT.

The chain employs TRBV20-1 and TRBJ2-5; TRBD2 agrees at 13 bases. The ends lost 3 bases at V and 5 bases at J; junction bases unmatched: 6. Germline V gene sequence: CDR1 DFQATT, CDR2 SNEGSKA (reference sequence). The CDR3 length is 15 residues. The CDR3 loop is CSASLGLAGAETQYF. DNA for the CDR3: TGCAGTGCTAGCTTAGGACTAGCGGGGGCTGAGACCCAGTACTTC.

This clonotype was detected a few times. The chain employs TRBV2 and TRBJ2-3; 8 bases map to TRBD2. CDR1 and CDR2 (germline): SNHLY, FYNNEI. This CDR3 spans 13 amino acids. J lost 9 bases, V lost 2 bases, and 4 bases had no gene match. The CDR3 DNA reads as TGTGCCAGCAGTGAATGGCGGGGGGACACGCAGTATTTT. Translation gives CASSEWRGDTQYF.

V gene TRBV2 combines with J gene TRBJ1-2; possible D gene TRBD1, 5 bases. CDR3 size: 13 residues. Between the trimmed V and J ends, which lost 7 bases and 7 bases, there was a span of 16 bases. CDR1 is SNHLY, CDR2 FYNNEI, per germline. CDR3 region: CASNPTAPIGYTF. The CDR3 nucleotides read TGTGCCAGCAACCCGACAGCCCCGATTGGCTACACCTTC.

This clonotype was seen repeatedly, ten times or more. This sequence joins TRBV7-9 and TRBJ2-7; 7 bases map to TRBD1. The CDR3 is 14 residues long. The V segment lost 5 bases and the J segment 5 bases; nucleotides outside the gene matches: 9. Germline V gene sequence: CDR1 SEHNR, CDR2 FQNEAQ (reference sequence). The CDR3 here is CASSMTGSYDEQYF. The CDR3 nucleotides are TGTGCCAGCAGCATGACAGGGAGTTATGACGAGCAGTACTTC. The entire variable domain, with the rest obtained from reference TRBV7-9 and TRBJ2-7, is as follows: DTGVSQNPRHKITKRGQNVTFRCDPISEHNRLYWYRQTLGQGPEFLTYFQNEAQLEKSRLLSDRFSAERPKGSFSTLEIQRTEQGDSAMYLCASSMTGSYDEQYFGPGTRLTVT.

This clonotype showed up many times. The chain recombines TRBV2 with TRBJ1-1; D unclear. Trimming removed 3 bases at V and 3 bases at J, with 5 bases between. The CDR3 spans 12 residues. The germline V gene has CDR1 SNHLY and CDR2 FYNNEI. In DNA form, the CDR3 reads TGTGCCAGCAGTGACGACTACACTGAAGCTTTCTTT. The encoded protein is CASSDDYTEAFF.

This clonotype was observed a handful of times. CDR3 sequence: CASTRRDVTDSYGYTF. The CDR3 DNA reads as TGTGCCAGTACCCGGAGGGACGTCACAGATTCCTATGGCTACACCTTC. The chain uses TRBV19 and TRBJ1-2; possible D gene TRBD1, 5 bases. CDR1 and CDR2 from the germline V gene are LNHDA and SQIVND (reference sequence). This CDR3 region has 16 residues. The ends were cut back, 7 bases at V and 4 bases at J, with 22 bases in the middle.

The sample holds a few counts of this clonotype. This chain joins TRBV5-1 and TRBJ1-4; 7 bases agree with TRBD1. The V gene end was trimmed by 4 bases and the J gene end by 8 bases; junction bases not matched to a gene: 5. The germline V gene has CDR1 SGHRS and CDR2 YFSETQ. The CDR3 runs to 13 residues. Here the CDR3 DNA reads TGCGCCAGCAGCAGGGGGCAAGGGGAAAAACTGTTTTTT. It encodes CASSRGQGEKLFF. The whole variable domain, filled in from reference TRBV5-1 and TRBJ1-4, reads KAGVTQTPRYLIKTRGQQVTLSCSPISGHRSVSWYQQTPGQGLQFLFEYFSETQRNKGNFPGRFSGRQFSNSRSEMNVSTLELGDSALYLCASSRGQGEKLFFGSGTQLSVL.